Listed here are 8 T cell receptor beta chains from one sample, sequenced in a study of T cells after yellow fever vaccination. MiXCR, run by TCRdb on the 5' RACE reads, gives a single entry per CDR3 protein. The sample lists 400,000 or so distinct CDR3 sequences; roughly a sixth were seen once. Sequencing was performed on PBMCs, taken before the yellow fever booster vaccination. The receptors shown here come from a man aged 18 to 30 who received the YFV17D yellow fever vaccine.

This clonotype qualifies as medium-sized. This rearrangement joins TRBV6-2 or TRBV6-3 to TRBJ2-1; TRBD2 matches 13 bases. The CDR3 length is 18 residues. The V gene end was trimmed by 6 bases and the J gene end by 3 bases; junction bases not matched to a gene: 11. Germline CDR1 reads MNHEY; CDR2 reads SVGEGT. The CDR3 loop reads CASRGGLAGVPLYNEQFF. CDR3 DNA: TGTGCCAGCAGGGGTGGACTAGCGGGGGTACCCCTCTACAATGAGCAGTTCTTC.

The chain employs TRBV9 and TRBJ2-5, with no clear D. The CDR3 contains 17 residues. The germline gives CDR1 SGDLS, CDR2 YYNGEE. V lost 1 base, J lost 1 base, and 17 bases lay in between. CDR3 sequence: CASSVRAGNPGQETQYF. In nucleotides, the CDR3 is TGTGCCAGCAGCGTACGTGCAGGTAACCCTGGCCAAGAGACCCAGTACTTC.

V usage is TRBV6-1 and J usage is TRBJ2-2, with D hard to call. This CDR3 contains 14 residues. With 7 bases removed from V and 6 bases from J, the gap between germline ends came to 15 bases. CDR1 MNHNS and CDR2 SASEGT come from the germline V gene. DNA for the CDR3: TGTGCCAGCACCGAAGGCAGCGTTCCCGGGGAGCTGTTTTTT. This sequence encodes CASTEGSVPGELFF.

This clonotype showed up just a few times. The chain links TRBV9 to TRBJ2-5; tentatively, D is TRBD2 (5 bases). There are 15 residues in the CDR3. Germline CDR1 reads SGDLS; CDR2 reads YYNGEE. Trimming shortened V by 4 bases and J by 9 bases, and 22 bases separated the two germline ends. The CDR3 region has the DNA TGTGCCAGCAGCCCAGACCCCTCGGTAGGCGGGCCCCAGTACTTC. Its protein product is CASSPDPSVGGPQYF.

J is TRBJ2-7 and V is TRBV21-1; TRBD1 is the table's D call, not checked against the DNA. TRBV21-1 is flagged as a pseudogene. The CDR3 covers 15 residues. CDR3 sequence (DNA): TGTGCCAGCAGCAAAGCGCATGGGGGCGAGGGCGAGCAGTACTTC. The encoded protein is CASSKAHGGEGEQYF.

V is TRBV7-9 and J is TRBJ2-2; D is undetermined. V lost 2 bases and J lost 1, with 5 bases in between. CDR1 and CDR2 from the germline V gene are SEHNR and FQNEAQ (reference sequence). This CDR3 has 14 residues. CDR3: CASSLFENTGELFF. The CDR3 region has the DNA TGTGCCAGCAGCTTATTTGAGAACACCGGGGAGCTGTTTTTT.

V gene TRBV6-2 or TRBV6-3 combines with J gene TRBJ2-2; 8 bases fit TRBD1. Germline V gives CDR1 MNHEY, CDR2 SVGEGT. The CDR3 sequence is 16 residues long. J gave up 4 bases and V 2 bases, and 6 bases lay outside the gene matches. The CDR3 loop reads CASSYRAGTGTGELFF. The CDR3 DNA reads as TGTGCCAGCAGTTACAGGGCAGGGACAGGCACCGGGGAGCTGTTTTTT.

The chain has TRBV20-1 and TRBJ2-7, with D possibly TRBD1 on 5 matching bases. CDR3 size: 15 residues. CDR1 DFQATT and CDR2 SNEGSKA come from the germline V gene (reference sequence). The ends were cut back, 6 bases at V and 0 bases at J, with 18 bases in the middle. The CDR3: CSAAALGPSSYEQYF. Here the CDR3 DNA reads TGCAGTGCCGCCGCCCTGGGGCCGAGCTCCTACGAGCAGTACTTC.